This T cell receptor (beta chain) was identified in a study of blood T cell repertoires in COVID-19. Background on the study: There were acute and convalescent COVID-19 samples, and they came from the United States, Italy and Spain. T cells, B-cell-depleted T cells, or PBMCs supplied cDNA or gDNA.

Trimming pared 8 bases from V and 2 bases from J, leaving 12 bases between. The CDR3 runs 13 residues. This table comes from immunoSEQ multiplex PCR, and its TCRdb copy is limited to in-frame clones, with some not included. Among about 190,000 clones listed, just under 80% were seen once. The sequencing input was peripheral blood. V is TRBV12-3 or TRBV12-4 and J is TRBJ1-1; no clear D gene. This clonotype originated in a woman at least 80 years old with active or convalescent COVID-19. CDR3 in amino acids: CASGLTVNTEAFF. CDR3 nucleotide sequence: TGTGCCAGCGGGCTTACGGTTAACACTGAAGCTTTCTTT.